Following are 2 T cell receptor beta chains from one sample sequenced in a study of shared clonotypes between healthy human individuals. Repertoires were generated with immunoSEQ multiplex PCR, while TCRdb's copy carries only in-frame clones and drops some. Here the sample spans about 1.1 million clones, roughly 80% being singletons. Sequencing was carried out using memory CD4+ T cells from PBMCs. Subset meaning: CD45RA-negative fraction. These receptors originate from a man between 18 and 35 years old in good health. Some clones in this sample may be carry-over from other donors' samples.

The V and J genes are TRBV4-2 and TRBJ1-2, with TRBD1 matching 8 bases. The V segment lost 4 bases and the J segment 6 bases; nucleotides outside the gene matches: 10. Germline V lookup: CDR1 LGHNA, CDR2 YNFKEQ. The length of the CDR3 is 15 residues. The CDR3 here is CASSRGQVELDGYTF. The CDR3 DNA sequence: TGTGCCAGCAGCCGGGGACAGGTCGAACTGGATGGCTACACCTTC.

This rearrangement joins TRBV28 to TRBJ1-1; D not resolved. Trimming cost V 6 bases and J 1 base, with 9 bases left between them. The CDR3 consists of 13 residues. CDR1 is MDHEN and CDR2 is SYDVKM in the germline V gene. In nucleotides, the CDR3 is TGTGCCAGCAGCGTATCGGGGAACACTGAAGCTTTCTTT. Translating gives CASSVSGNTEAFF.